The sequence of this T cell receptor (beta chain) was determined in a study of shared clonotypes between healthy human individuals. Donors, healthy HIV-negative adults, lacked recent acute infections or vaccinations. Profiling relied on immunoSEQ multiplex PCR, and the TCRdb table lists in-frame clones only, not all of them. This sample has 800,000 to 1,200,000 clones, with around 82% found just once. Sequencing used memory CD4+ T cells from PBMCs. Noted subset: CD45RA-negative fraction. This clonotype originated in a man younger than 35 in good health. Some clones in this sample may be carry-over from other donors' samples.

CDR3 in amino acids: CASSLVSDRGFYGYTF. The CDR3, as DNA: TGTGCCAGCAGCTTGGTGTCGGACAGGGGATTCTATGGCTACACCTTC. The rearrangement joins TRBV5-6 to TRBJ1-2; 9 nucleotides match TRBD1. There are 16 residues in the CDR3. The V and J ends lost 0 bases and 4 bases, in that order; junction bases with no gene match: 7. Germline CDR1 SGHDT, CDR2 YYEEEE.